This T cell receptor (beta chain) was profiled in a study of cytomegalovirus exposure and HLA in healthy donors. Study context: In an earlier analysis, 117 million unique TCR beta sequences were found from about 180 million T cells. Overall study results and limits: Exclusion as indistinguishable affected some V segments, including TRBV6-2 and TRBV6-3. Later on, an analysis tied 15,000 to 20,000 TCR beta sequences to HLA alleles at 0.05 false discovery rate.

Details on this clone: What it binds is unknown.

Primers included in the PCR were 60 Vbeta and 13 Jbeta primers. Only in-frame clones appear in the TCRdb table, and some are missing; sequencing was by immunoSEQ multiplex PCR. There are more than 150,000 clones in the sample; about 90% occur only once, and roughly 0.2% lies in the top ten. The V gene's germline CDR1 is SQVTM and CDR2 ANQGSEA. The V end was cut by 4 bases, the J end by 2 bases, with 9 bases between. The CDR3 is made up of 12 amino acids. The J gene is TRBJ2-7, the V gene TRBV29-1; possibly TRBD1 for D (5 bases). Sequenced sample: PBMCs. This clonotype was obtained from a girl under two years old in good health and CMV-seronegative. The CDR3 DNA reads as TGCAGCGTTGCCAGGGAAACCTACGAGCAGTACTTC. It specifies CSVARETYEQYF.